Detailed here is one T cell receptor beta chain. The assay was immunoSEQ multiplex PCR, and TCRdb's table has in-frame clones only and misses some. The sample shows 25,000 to 35,000 clones, nearly 95% of them seen only once. The data derive from a study of T cell responses to AZD1222 COVID-19 vaccine. This CDR3 region has 14 residues. The ends were cut back, 6 bases at V and 8 bases at J, with 19 bases in the middle. From germline, CDR1 is SNHLY and CDR2 FYNNEI. This TCR was recovered from an adult in good health. This chain joins TRBV2 and TRBJ1-2; D call uncertain. Sequencing was performed on peripheral blood, taken on day 0 of AZD1222 vaccination. As DNA, the CDR3 is TGTGCCAGCAGCCCGGGTGGTTGGCCTGCCGGCTACACCTTC. Translated: CASSPGGWPAGYTF.